The 11 T cell receptor beta chains below all came from one sample that was sequenced in a study of blood T cell repertoires in COVID-19. Some clones are missing from TCRdb's copy, which holds only in-frame ones; the method was immunoSEQ multiplex PCR. The sample lists around 260,000 clones, roughly 85% occurring once. Specimen: PBMCs or T cells enriched from blood (not recorded which). The receptor source for this set is a woman in her 30s who had recovered from COVID-19.

The chain is built from TRBV19 and TRBJ2-1, with TRBD2 identical over 8 bases. The V segment lost 7 bases and the J segment 3 bases; nucleotides outside the gene matches: 5. The CDR3 length is 14 residues. From germline, CDR1 is LNHDA and CDR2 SQIVND (reference sequence). CDR3 sequence: CASTRGANYNEQFF. Written as DNA, the CDR3 is TGTGCCAGTACGCGGGGGGCTAACTACAATGAGCAGTTCTTC. The whole variable domain, remainder taken from reference TRBV19 and TRBJ2-1, is DGGITQSPKYLFRKEGQNVTLSCEQNLNHDAMYWYRQDPGQGLRLIYYSQIVNDFQKGDIAEGYSVSREKKESFPLTVTSAQKNPTAFYLCASTRGANYNEQFFGPGTRLTVL.

The CDR3 loop reads CASSSTRVNTEAFF. For the CDR3, the DNA is TGTGCCAGCAGTTCGACTCGGGTCAACACTGAAGCTTTCTTT. J is TRBJ1-1 and V is TRBV2; no definite D call. V gave up 5 bases and J gave up 2 bases, with 12 bases separating them. Looked up from germline, CDR1 is SNHLY and CDR2 is FYNNEI. The CDR3 totals 14 residues.

This clone occurred once. The chain combines TRBV11-2 with TRBJ2-7; no definite D call. Germline CDR1 SGHAT, CDR2 FQNNGV. The CDR3 contains 14 residues. V lost 4 bases and J 3 bases, leaving 13 bases between the germline ends. CDR3 sequence: CASSSSVGSYEQYF. The CDR3, as DNA: TGTGCCAGCAGCTCCTCCGTTGGTAGCTACGAGCAGTACTTC.

V is TRBV6-4 and J is TRBJ2-3, with a tentative D call TRBD1 (5 bases). CDR3 length: 14 residues. Germline CDR1 is MRHNA and CDR2 is SNTAGT. Trimming shortened V by 2 bases and J by 5 bases, and 11 bases separated the two germline ends. CDR3: CASSDDGAKDTQYF. Written as DNA, the CDR3 is TGTGCCAGCAGTGACGATGGGGCGAAAGATACGCAGTATTTT.

The V call is TRBV5-1, the J call TRBJ2-1, with 8 bases identical to TRBD2. The CDR3 totals 15 residues. The ends lost 2 bases at V and 10 bases at J; junction bases unmatched: 11. Per the germline V gene, CDR1 is SGHRS and CDR2 is YFSETQ. This chain's CDR3 is CASSLSGREGGEQFF. CDR3 sequence (DNA): TGCGCCAGCAGCTTAAGCGGGAGAGAGGGCGGGGAGCAGTTCTTC.

The V call is TRBV6-5, the J call TRBJ2-1; a weak D match, TRBD1 (6 bases). This CDR3 comprises 13 residues. Germline V CDR1 and CDR2: MNHEY, SVGAGI. V shed 8 bases and J shed 5 bases, with 13 bases lying between them. The CDR3 DNA follows: TGTGCCAGCCGGGGAGCAGGGGACAATGAGCAGTTCTTC. It encodes CASRGAGDNEQFF.

CDR3 sequence (DNA): TGTGCCAGCAGCCGGGGGGCGGGAGGTCAGCCCCAGCATTTT. It codes for CASSRGAGGQPQHF. This rearrangement joins TRBV9 to TRBJ1-5; TRBD1 is a possible D gene (6 bases). V was clipped by 4 bases and J by 6 bases, with 14 bases between them. CDR3 size: 14 residues. The germline V gene encodes CDR1 SGDLS and CDR2 YYNGEE. The whole variable domain, filled in from reference TRBV9 and TRBJ1-5, reads DSGVTQTPKHLITATGQRVTLRCSPRSGDLSVYWYQQSLDQGLQFLIQYYNGEERAKGNILERFSAQQFPDLHSELNLSSLELGDSALYFCASSRGAGGQPQHFGDGTRLSIL.

This clone was detected a few times. The chain couples TRBV29-1 to TRBJ2-5; TRBD1 aligns across 8 bases. CDR1 and CDR2 from the germline V gene are SQVTM and ANQGSEA. Trimming at V came to 6 bases and at J to 4 bases, leaving 4 bases not matched to a gene. CDR3 length: 12 amino acids. The CDR3 region is CSVIGQGETQYF. In DNA form, the CDR3 reads TGCAGCGTGATAGGACAGGGAGAGACCCAGTACTTC.

This clone was counted a few times. J is TRBJ2-1 and V is TRBV5-1; 7 bases are shared with TRBD2. The trim removed 4 bases at V and 5 bases at J, leaving 12 bases unmatched. The CDR3 extends over 16 amino acids. Germline assignment: CDR1 SGHRS and CDR2 YFSETQ. The DNA for the CDR3 is TGCGCCAGCAGCCTCCGCCGGCTAGCGGAGCACAATGAGCAGTTCTTC. Translation gives CASSLRRLAEHNEQFF.

The chain employs TRBV19 and TRBJ2-2, with D maybe TRBD2 (6 bases). V was trimmed by 9 bases and J by 5 bases, leaving 7 bases between them. The CDR3 has 11 amino acids. The germline V gene has CDR1 LNHDA and CDR2 SQIVND (reference sequence). The CDR3 sequence is CASGRTGELFF. Here the CDR3 DNA reads TGTGCCAGCGGGAGAACCGGGGAGCTGTTTTTT.

This chain uses TRBV3-1 (or the pseudogene TRBV3-2) with TRBJ2-2; 9 positions agree with TRBD1. V was clipped by 7 bases and J by 5 bases; unmatched bases: 8. CDR1 and CDR2 from the germline V gene are LGHDT and YNNKEL (reference sequence). The CDR3 spans 15 residues. The CDR3 reads CASNLQGAGTGELFF. DNA of the CDR3: TGTGCCAGCAACCTACAGGGGGCAGGGACCGGGGAGCTGTTTTTT.